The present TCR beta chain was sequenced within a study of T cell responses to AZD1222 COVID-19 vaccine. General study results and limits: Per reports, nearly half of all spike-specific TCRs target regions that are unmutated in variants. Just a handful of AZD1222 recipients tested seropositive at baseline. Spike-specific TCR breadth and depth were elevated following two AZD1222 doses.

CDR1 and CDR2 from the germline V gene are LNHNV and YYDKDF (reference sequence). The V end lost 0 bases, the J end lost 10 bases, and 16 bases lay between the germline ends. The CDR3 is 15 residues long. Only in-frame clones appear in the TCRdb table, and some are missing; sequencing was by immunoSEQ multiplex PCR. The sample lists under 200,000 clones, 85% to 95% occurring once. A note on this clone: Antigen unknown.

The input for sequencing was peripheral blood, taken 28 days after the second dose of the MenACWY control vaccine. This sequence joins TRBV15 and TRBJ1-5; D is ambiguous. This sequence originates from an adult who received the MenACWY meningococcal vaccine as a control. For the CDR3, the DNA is TGTGCCACCAGCAGAGATAAAGCAGACCGGAGACCCCAGCATTTT. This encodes CATSRDKADRRPQHF.